This TCR beta chain appears in the sequencing data of a study of shared clonotypes between healthy human individuals (dated by TCRdb to about 2020). In terms of the full investigation: The cohort comprised two women and a few men aged 18 to 49 years. For each donor, three plates each were used for CD4 naive and CD4 memory, two plates were used for CD8 naive, and one plate was used for CD8 memory. The study deeply sequenced blood TCR repertoires of five healthy adults to estimate repertoire size and the extent of clonotype sharing between individuals. Different laboratories and diverse techniques were used to prepare libraries and sequence TCR repertoires, to increase sequencing depth and limit assay-specific biases. Per donor, leukapheresis produced somewhere between about 0.8 and 9.5 billion PBMCs. Study-wide conclusions, independent of this receptor: Larger estimated clonotype richness was generally found for naive subsets than for memory subsets. Approximately 4.8% of naive CD4, roughly 3.6% of naive CD8, around 2.3% of memory CD4, and approximately 0.4% of memory CD8 clonotypes were shared across a few donors. Clonotypes shared by all four sorted-subset donors showed higher generation probabilities than non-shared clonotypes. Pairwise subsampling led to the expectation that sequencing depth would affect the degree of clonotype sharing among donors. Sampling was restricted to blood, and TCR repertoires in tissue are likely to differ from TCR repertoires in blood. Because the study included only a small number of donors, the genetic and exposure-history diversity represented was limited. Even with the large sequencing depth, rarefaction of the sorted-subset datasets indicated that sequencing was incomplete.

TCR CDR3 regions were amplified from genomic DNA by multiplex PCR using the deep immunoSEQ assay. For each cell subset, the extracted genomic DNA was distributed evenly across all wells of several immunoSEQ 96-well plates, and each plate served as one replicate. Each replicate PCR for sorted subsets received around 200 ng genomic DNA, equal to about 30,000 T cell genomes. Purified libraries were measured with a Qubit 3.0 fluorometer, size-checked on a Bioanalyzer 2100, and measured again with the KAPA Library Quantification kit. Every immunoSEQ 96-well plate was sequenced on a separate single-read 150-cycle Illumina NextSeq 550 flow cell. Concerning the study's data processing: Because only junctional sequences without quality scores were contained in the immunoSEQ output, filtering matching that applied to full-length reads could not be performed. To assign V/J genes and CDR3, sequences were annotated using PyIR, a Python wrapper for IgBLAST v1.9, with IMGT germline references. Reads with weak V/J assignments (E-value above 1e-6), missing CDR3, stop codons, out-of-frame junctions, or ambiguous translated residues were removed. A V3J clonotype was defined by an identical inferred V gene, J gene, and CDR3 amino acid sequence. Percentage overlap between repertoires was calculated by dividing the number of shared unique clonotypes by the size of the smaller repertoire. Repertoire richness was assessed with RTK rarefaction, the Chao1 estimator, and Recon v2.1 estimates of unobserved clonotypes. Generation probabilities were computed with OLGA for all TCRbeta clonotypes obtained by the gDNA method from several donors. In its TCRdb copy, this immuneACCESS table keeps in-frame sequences only and misses some clones. Where compared with another copy, unresolved V genes explain less than half of these, and the others have no known cause. V and J calls and clone size are given by that table; D and trimming were obtained from the DNA. The sample table contains about 120,000 clones; only one count was recorded for under 70% of them. The biggest ten clones account for about a quarter of the sample.

Based on the germline V gene (reference sequence), the CDR1 and CDR2 sequences are MNHNY and SVGAGI. The junction shows trimming of 3 bases on V and 4 bases on J, plus 7 bases between the germline ends. Counted from cysteine to phenylalanine, this CDR3 has 13 amino acids. Only the CDR3 region is kept as DNA, spanning 39 bases read in frame from base 1. The donors were healthy, HIV-negative adults with no recently reported acute infections or vaccinations. All donors were Caucasian adults living in Nashville, Tennessee, USA. CD8 memory samples were composed of magnetically selected CD45RO+ cells combined with CCR7-negative CD45RA+ effector memory (TemRA) cells. After blood collection by leukapheresis, PBMCs were isolated using Ficoll-Histopaque density gradient centrifugation and then cryopreserved in the vapor phase of liquid nitrogen. Analytical flow cytometry was used to check the purity and quantity of each magnetically sorted T cell population. Each sorted fraction had its genomic DNA isolated and then quantified by UV absorbance on a Nanodrop 2000c.

Details on this clone: Its antigen is currently not known. No per-base quality is available; no much larger clone lies one base away.

The sequenced sample consisted of memory CD8+ T cells sorted from blood. The sample's cell subset or site label, decoded: CD45RO+ cells pooled with CCR7-negative TemRA cells. The receptor comes from a young woman in good health. The chain is encoded by TRBV6-6 joined to TRBJ1-5; confidence is insufficient to name the D gene. The CDR3 reads CASSYTENQPQHF. The nucleotides are TGTGCCAGCAGTTATACGGAGAATCAGCCCCAGCATTTT.